Listed below are T cell receptor beta chains from one sample, sequenced in a study of T cell responses to AZD1222 COVID-19 vaccine. Here immunoSEQ multiplex PCR was the method, and the copy in TCRdb shows in-frame clones only, minus some. Of some 150,000 clones in the sample, around 87% were seen once. The specimen was peripheral blood, collected 28 days after the second AZD1222 dose. These receptors all stem from an adult who received the AZD1222 COVID-19 vaccine. CDR3s include the opening cysteine and the closing phenylalanine or tryptophan.

v_call cdr3_aa
TRBV28 CASTAGGNQPQHF
TRBV6-6 CASSSQTGTVF
TRBV6-5 CASSWLAGDEQFF
TRBV7-2 CASSRGQGEADTQYF
TRBV2 CASSGTSNTGELFF
TRBV2 CASNGGHEQYF
TRBV5-6 CASSLIRDTEAFF
TRBV6-5 CASSYSANLPGQPQHF
TRBV6-5 CASSYSNHNEQYF
TRBV6-5 CASSYGGRGHYTF
TRBV5-1 CASSLIRTGDTEAFF
TRBV4-1 CASRSAGGSGDTGELFF
TRBV3-1/TRBV3-2 CASSPRLAGETQYF
TRBV5-1 CASGEGYEQYF
TRBV12-3/TRBV12-4 CASKDLTNEQYF
TRBV3-1/TRBV3-2 CASSQSDAGTYGYTF
TRBV3-1/TRBV3-2 CASSQPQETQYF
TRBV5-1 CASSPGDRGRTNTGELFF
TRBV9 CASSPRDRVTEAFF
TRBV9 CASSISSYNEQFF
TRBV6-5 CASSPPSTDTQYF
TRBV3-1/TRBV3-2 CASSALYDTGELFF
TRBV9 CASSVGSRTANTEAFF
TRBV5-1 CASSLVTGVLDGYTF
TRBV24-1 CATSDGTRGNQPQHF
TRBV14 CASSPWGEGATEAFF
TRBV5-6 CASSLAAGQGAVGTEAFF
TRBV6-5 CASSTKDGYQPQHF